Following are 32 T cell receptor beta chains from one sample sequenced in a study of cytomegalovirus exposure and HLA in healthy donors. The PCR had 60 Vbeta and 13 Jbeta primers. Profiling relied on immunoSEQ multiplex PCR, and the TCRdb table lists in-frame clones only, not all of them. The sample holds 80,000 to 95,000 clones, around 70% seen once. Input material: PBMCs. Receptors originate from a woman in her forties or fifties in good health and CMV-seropositive.

The J gene is TRBJ1-6, the V gene TRBV6-5; 10 positions agree with TRBD1. Trimming removed 6 bases from V and 9 bases from J; junction bases left unmatched: 8. CDR1 and CDR2 from the germline V gene are MNHEY and SVGAGI. The CDR3 is made up of 15 amino acids. CDR3 in DNA: TGTGCCAGCAGGAGCCTGGGACAGGGGATTTCACCCCTCCACTTT. Translation: CASRSLGQGISPLHF.

The chain carries TRBV6-6 and TRBJ1-3, with a tentative D call TRBD1 (5 bases). The germline CDR1 and CDR2 sequences are MNHNY and SVGAGI (reference sequence). The CDR3 covers 14 residues. Trimming removed 5 bases from V and 6 bases from J, with 14 bases in between. CDR3 DNA sequence: TGTGCCAGCAGTCACCGGGGGAGTGAAAACACCATATATTTT. Its translation: CASSHRGSENTIYF.

The chain couples TRBV5-1 to TRBJ2-7, with 11 bases fitting TRBD2. From germline, CDR1 is SGHRS and CDR2 YFSETQ. V was pared by 6 bases and J by 2 bases, with 7 bases of the junction left unmatched. The CDR3 totals 15 residues. The CDR3 loop reads CASNTGLAGTYEQYF. The CDR3 coding sequence is TGCGCCAGCAACACCGGACTAGCGGGCACCTACGAGCAGTACTTC. Together with reference TRBV5-1 and TRBJ2-7, the CDR3 gives the full variable domain: KAGVTQTPRYLIKTRGQQVTLSCSPISGHRSVSWYQQTPGQGLQFLFEYFSETQRNKGNFPGRFSGRQFSNSRSEMNVSTLELGDSALYLCASNTGLAGTYEQYFGPGTRLTVT.

The chain uses TRBV6-6 and TRBJ2-7, with TRBD2 matching 12 bases. The germline V gene encodes CDR1 MNHNY and CDR2 SVGAGI (reference sequence). The CDR3 spans 16 residues. J gave up 6 bases and V 4 bases, and 10 bases lay outside the gene matches. As DNA, the CDR3 is TGTGCCAGCAGTTCGACTAGCGGGAGCTCCTGGGGCGAGCAGTACTTC. It specifies CASSSTSGSSWGEQYF.

This sequence joins TRBV7-8 and TRBJ1-2; 8 nucleotides agree with TRBD1. V lost 5 bases to trimming and J lost 7 bases; unmatched junction nucleotides: 6. Germline lookup yields CDR1 SGHVS and CDR2 FQNEAQ. The CDR3 sequence is 13 residues long. CDR3 bases: TGTGCCAGCAGCAAACTCCAGGGGGCTGGCTACACCTTC. Its protein product is CASSKLQGAGYTF.

This chain connects TRBV6-1 to TRBJ2-7; D possibly corresponds to TRBD2 (7 bases). The CDR3 spans 12 residues. V was pared by 10 bases and J by 6 bases, with 16 bases between. Germline V gene data show CDR1 as MNHNS and CDR2 as SASEGT. CDR3 coding DNA: TGTGCCATCCAGGGAGGGGGGCGCGAGCAGTACTTC. This encodes CAIQGGGREQYF.

V and J are TRBV5-1 and TRBJ2-2, with TRBD2 matching 9 bases. CDR1 is SGHRS, CDR2 YFSETQ, per germline. V lost 7 bases to trimming and J lost 5 bases; unmatched junction nucleotides: 12. This CDR3 region has 16 residues. The CDR3 region is CASALLAGVGTGELFF. In DNA, the CDR3 is TGCGCCAGCGCGTTATTAGCGGGAGTAGGAACCGGGGAGCTGTTTTTT.

This chain uses TRBV7-6 with TRBJ1-2; perhaps TRBD1 as D (6 bases). The CDR3 length is 18 residues. Germline CDR1 SGHVS, CDR2 FNYEAQ. The ends were cut back, 0 bases at V and 5 bases at J, with 22 bases in the middle. The CDR3 region is CASSLAVRGGYREYGYTF. Here the CDR3 DNA reads TGTGCCAGCAGCTTAGCGGTTCGGGGGGGTTACAGGGAGTATGGCTACACCTTC.

This clone was counted at least ten times. V usage is TRBV4-1 and J usage is TRBJ1-1; possibly TRBD1 for D (6 bases). Germline CDR1 reads MGHRA; CDR2 reads YSYEKL. V was trimmed by 3 bases and J by 1 base, leaving 9 bases between them. The CDR3 contains 14 residues. The CDR3, as DNA: TGCGCCAGCAGCCACTTGACAGGGAACACTGAAGCTTTCTTT. The encoded protein is CASSHLTGNTEAFF.

This clone was counted once. The chain joins TRBV19 to TRBJ2-2; 8 nucleotides match TRBD2. Losses at the gene ends were 3 bases for V and 5 bases for J; bases not matched to a gene: 2. The CDR3 is made up of 14 amino acids. The germline V gene encodes CDR1 LNHDA and CDR2 SQIVND (reference sequence). The CDR3 region has the DNA TGTGCCAGTAGTATGGCGGGAGGTACCGGGGAGCTGTTTTTT. This translates into CASSMAGGTGELFF.

This chain connects TRBV10-1 to TRBJ1-5, with D uncertain. Trimming shortened V by 0 bases and J by 7 bases, and 10 bases separated the two germline ends. CDR1 WNHNN and CDR2 SYGVQD come from the germline V gene (reference sequence). The CDR3 length is 14 residues. Here the CDR3 reads CASSESGSGQPQHF. In DNA, the CDR3 is TGCGCCAGCAGTGAGTCAGGGTCGGGGCAGCCCCAGCATTTT.

V usage is TRBV11-2 and J usage is TRBJ1-2; D might be TRBD1 (5 bases). V was cut by 6 bases and J by 4 bases, with 15 bases left in between. The V gene's germline CDR1 is SGHAT and CDR2 FQNNGV. There are 14 residues in the CDR3. In DNA, the CDR3 is TGTGCCAGCAGTTCTCCAGGGAAGGGCTATGGCTACACCTTC. Protein sequence: CASSSPGKGYGYTF.

The gene calls are TRBV5-1 and TRBJ2-5; D uncertain. The V and J ends lost 0 bases and 5 bases respectively, with 5 bases between them. CDR1 is SGHRS, CDR2 YFSETQ, per germline. CDR3 length: 12 residues. The CDR3 reads CASSLVEETQYF. In DNA form, the CDR3 reads TGCGCCAGCAGCTTGGTGGAGGAGACCCAGTACTTC.

The genes are TRBV7-8 and TRBJ2-7; tentatively, D is TRBD2 (6 bases). V was cut by 3 bases and J by 4 bases, with 13 bases left in between. The germline gives CDR1 SGHVS, CDR2 FQNEAQ. This CDR3 contains 14 residues. The CDR3 DNA is TGTGCCAGCAGCTTCATCCGGGAGTCATACGAGCAGTACTTC. Translated, it gives CASSFIRESYEQYF.

This chain uses TRBV5-1 with TRBJ2-7; 14 bases are shared with TRBD2. CDR1 and CDR2 from the germline V gene are SGHRS and YFSETQ. Losses at the gene ends were 5 bases for V and 7 bases for J; bases not matched to a gene: 8. CDR3 length: 15 amino acids. CDR3 residues: CASSPGTSGSFEQYF. The CDR3 DNA follows: TGCGCCAGCAGTCCCGGGACTAGCGGGAGTTTTGAGCAGTACTTC.

CDR3: CASITMGGSYEQYF. The DNA for the CDR3 is TGTGCCAGCATTACAATGGGCGGGAGCTACGAGCAGTACTTC. The chain has TRBV6-5 and TRBJ2-7; 7 nucleotides agree with TRBD2. CDR3 size: 14 residues. V trimming: 7 bases; J trimming: 3 bases; junction bases outside the gene matches: 9. Looked up from germline, CDR1 is MNHEY and CDR2 is SVGAGI.

DNA for the CDR3: TGTGCCAGCTCCCTCATGACTCCGGGGGGTGCAAACAATGAGCAGTTCTTC. This sequence encodes CASSLMTPGGANNEQFF. The V and J genes are TRBV18 and TRBJ2-1, with 7 positions matching TRBD2. The J segment lost 5 bases and the V segment lost 6 bases, leaving 16 bases of the junction unmatched. CDR1 and CDR2 (germline): KGHSH, LQKENI. This CDR3 comprises 17 residues.

The chain recombines TRBV10-3 with TRBJ2-1; 8 bases are a match to TRBD1. Trimming cost V 6 bases and J 4 bases; bases outside gene matches: 11. Germline CDR1 is ENHRY and CDR2 is SYGVKD. CDR3 length: 16 residues. CDR3 in amino acids: CAISPRTGQGYNEQFF. The CDR3 region has the DNA TGTGCCATCAGCCCTCGCACAGGACAGGGTTACAATGAGCAGTTCTTC.

Here the CDR3 DNA reads TGTGCCAGCAGCAACCTGGGGCGGGATGAGCCCCAGCATTTT. It is translated as CASSNLGRDEPQHF. The chain carries TRBV5-5 and TRBJ1-5, with D possibly being TRBD1 (5 bases). V gave up 4 bases and J gave up 8 bases, with 16 bases separating them. The CDR3 runs to 14 residues. Per germline, CDR1 SGHKS and CDR2 YYEKEE (reference sequence).

The chain has TRBV2 and TRBJ2-7; 9 positions match TRBD2. The CDR3 is made up of 12 amino acids. CDR1 is SNHLY and CDR2 is FYNNEI in the germline V gene. The trim removed 6 bases at V and 4 bases at J, leaving 1 base unmatched. CDR3 amino acids: CASRAGGYEQYF. In DNA form, the CDR3 reads TGTGCCAGCAGGGCGGGAGGGTACGAGCAGTACTTC.

The CDR3 loop is CASTKLEDTQYF. The CDR3 DNA is TGTGCCAGCACCAAATTAGAGGATACGCAGTATTTT. This sequence joins TRBV2 and TRBJ2-3; D call uncertain. Between the trimmed V and J ends, which lost 7 bases and 6 bases, there was a span of 11 bases. The CDR3 is 12 amino acids. The V gene's germline CDR1 is SNHLY and CDR2 FYNNEI.

The rearrangement joins TRBV5-1 to TRBJ1-1; D perhaps matches TRBD1 (6 bases). The CDR3 extends over 14 amino acids. The germline CDR1 and CDR2 sequences are SGHRS and YFSETQ. The V end lost 4 bases, the J end lost 5 bases, and 15 bases lay between the germline ends. Written as DNA, the CDR3 is TGCGCCAGCAGCGACTCTTTACAGGGAACTGAAGCTTTCTTT. Protein product: CASSDSLQGTEAFF.

The chain combines TRBV9 with TRBJ2-1; D is unclear. V dropped 3 bases and J dropped 0 bases, with 10 bases sitting between them. The CDR3 consists of 15 residues. CDR1 is SGDLS and CDR2 is YYNGEE in the germline V gene. CDR3 nucleotide sequence: TGTGCCAGCAGCGCTTTGACATTCTCCTACAATGAGCAGTTCTTC. This sequence encodes CASSALTFSYNEQFF.

This clone has more than one count but fewer than ten. This chain links TRBV9 with TRBJ1-5; unclear D gene. Germline V gene lookup returns CDR1 SGDLS and CDR2 YYNGEE. Trimming shortened V by 4 bases and J by 8 bases, and 13 bases separated the two germline ends. The CDR3 extends over 13 amino acids. CDR3 sequence reads: CASSFGYDKPQHF. CDR3 in DNA: TGTGCCAGCAGCTTCGGCTATGACAAGCCCCAGCATTTT.

The gene calls are TRBV4-1 and TRBJ1-2; 8 bases are a match to TRBD1. The CDR3 has 15 amino acids. CDR1 is MGHRA, CDR2 YSYEKL, per germline. The V and J ends lost 2 bases and 3 bases, in that order; junction bases with no gene match: 5. CDR3 region: CASSQQGQDDYGYTF. The CDR3 bases are TGCGCCAGCAGCCAACAGGGACAGGATGACTATGGCTACACCTTC.

This chain connects TRBV27 to TRBJ1-2; D unclear. The CDR3 runs 14 residues. Germline lookup yields CDR1 MNHEY and CDR2 SMNVEV (reference sequence). Trimming shortened V by 0 bases and J by 7 bases, and 12 bases separated the two germline ends. CDR3 DNA: TGTGCCAGCAGTTTATCGAACCAGCGTAGTGGCTACACCTTC. It encodes CASSLSNQRSGYTF.

The genes are TRBV6-6 and TRBJ1-2, with D possibly matching TRBD1 (6 bases). The germline CDR1 and CDR2 sequences are MNHNY and SVGAGI (reference sequence). This CDR3 contains 13 residues. V was clipped by 8 bases and J by 3 bases, with 13 bases between them. The CDR3 loop reads CASGGAPDYGYTF. CDR3 DNA sequence: TGTGCCAGCGGGGGGGCCCCGGACTATGGCTACACCTTC.

V usage is TRBV6-6 and J usage is TRBJ1-3, with a possible D match to TRBD1 (6 bases). Trimming stripped 7 bases from V and 0 bases from J, with 13 bases between. The CDR3 is made up of 15 amino acids. The germline gives CDR1 MNHNY, CDR2 SVGAGI (reference sequence). The CDR3 protein is CASTETGRSGNTIYF. CDR3 in DNA: TGTGCCAGCACCGAGACAGGACGCTCTGGAAACACCATATATTTT.

The chain joins TRBV5-4 to TRBJ1-1, with D tentatively TRBD1 (5 bases). Germline CDR1 reads SGHNT; CDR2 reads YYREEE (reference sequence). V was trimmed by 3 bases and J by 0 bases, leaving 15 bases between them. CDR3 length equals 16 residues. CDR3 DNA: TGTGCCAGCAGCTCAATCTCGACAGCTCTGAACACTGAAGCTTTCTTT. Its protein product is CASSSISTALNTEAFF.

The V call is TRBV5-4, the J call TRBJ2-5; D is possibly TRBD2 (7 bases). The V gene's germline CDR1 is SGHNT and CDR2 YYREEE (reference sequence). The V end was cut by 4 bases, the J end by 5 bases, with 21 bases between. The CDR3 covers 16 residues. For the CDR3, the DNA is TGTGCCAGCAGCCTTAGGGGGGAGGGCCCTCGCGAGACCCAGTACTTC. Translation gives CASSLRGEGPRETQYF.

The chain recombines TRBV5-1 with TRBJ2-5, with 8 bases matching TRBD1. Germline-derived CDR1 and CDR2 are SGHRS and YFSETQ. The CDR3 is 16 amino acids. J lost 5 bases, V lost 4 bases, and 13 bases had no gene match. The CDR3 loop reads CASSPGLQGALETQYF. The CDR3, as DNA: TGCGCCAGCAGCCCAGGTCTCCAGGGGGCGCTTGAGACCCAGTACTTC.

The genes are TRBV29-1 and TRBJ1-3; D might be TRBD1 (5 bases). Germline CDR1 is SQVTM and CDR2 is ANQGSEA. Trimming cost V 3 bases and J 0 bases, with 9 bases left between them. This CDR3 spans 14 amino acids. CDR3 sequence: CSVEGGNSGNTIYF. CDR3 bases: TGCAGCGTTGAGGGGGGAAACTCTGGAAACACCATATATTTT.